The source of this TCR beta chain is a study of technical replicates of blood from four donors (dated by TCRdb to 2015 to 2018). Regarding this clone: Its recognized antigen is unknown. No much larger clone exists at a distance of one base, and base qualities are not known. The same CDR3 can be traced to other DNA sequences in this sample.

The receptor library was made with the immunoSEQ multiplex PCR assay. This immuneACCESS table, as held by TCRdb, lists in-frame sequences with V and J called but not all clones. Of the missing ones, under half trace to an unresolved V gene in checked studies; the others have no known cause. This sample holds 65,000 to 85,000 clones; 85% to 95% were observed only once. In total, the top ten clones hold 0.35% to 0.45% of the sample. From cysteine to phenylalanine, the CDR3 is 11 amino acids long. Of the read, only the CDR3 DNA is kept; its 33 bases are in frame from base 1. V is cut by 1 base and J by 7 bases, and the space between the germline ends is 4 bases. CDR1 and CDR2 (SEHNR, FQNEAQ) derive from the germline V gene (reference sequence).

The sequence links TRBV7-9 to TRBJ1-1; no confident D gene assignment can be made. The material sequenced was T cells isolated from PBMCs. This sequence was found in a human donor in good health. The DNA sequence is given as TGTGCCAGCAGCTTAGGTCGTGAAGCTTTCTTT. Its product reads: CASSLGREAFF.